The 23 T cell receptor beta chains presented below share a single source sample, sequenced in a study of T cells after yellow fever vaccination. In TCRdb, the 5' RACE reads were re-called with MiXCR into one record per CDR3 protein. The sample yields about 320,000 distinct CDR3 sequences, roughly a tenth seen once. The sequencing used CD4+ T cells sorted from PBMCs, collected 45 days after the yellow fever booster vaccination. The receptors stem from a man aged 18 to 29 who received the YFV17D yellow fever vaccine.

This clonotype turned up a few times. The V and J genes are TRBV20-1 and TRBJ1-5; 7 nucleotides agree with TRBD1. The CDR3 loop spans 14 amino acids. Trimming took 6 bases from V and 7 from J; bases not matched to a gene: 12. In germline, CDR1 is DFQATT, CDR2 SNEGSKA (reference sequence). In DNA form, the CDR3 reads TGCAGTGCCCAGGACACAGGGGTATGGCAGCCCCAGCATTTT. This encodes CSAQDTGVWQPQHF.

The CDR3 reads CASRTFLLSGANVLTF. CDR3 sequence (DNA): TGTGCCAGCAGGACCTTTCTGCTCTCTGGGGCCAACGTCCTGACTTTC. The V gene is TRBV28, the J gene TRBJ2-6; no firm D call. Deletions cut 6 bases from V and 0 bases from J, with 12 bases between. Germline V gene lookup returns CDR1 MDHEN and CDR2 SYDVKM. The CDR3 loop spans 16 amino acids.

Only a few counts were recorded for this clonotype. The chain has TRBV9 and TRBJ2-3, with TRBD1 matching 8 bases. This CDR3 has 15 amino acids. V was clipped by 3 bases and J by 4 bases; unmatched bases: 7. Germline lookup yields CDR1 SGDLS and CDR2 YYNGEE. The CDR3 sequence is CASSETGVAADTQYF. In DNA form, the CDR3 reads TGTGCCAGCAGCGAGACAGGGGTCGCAGCAGATACGCAGTATTTT.

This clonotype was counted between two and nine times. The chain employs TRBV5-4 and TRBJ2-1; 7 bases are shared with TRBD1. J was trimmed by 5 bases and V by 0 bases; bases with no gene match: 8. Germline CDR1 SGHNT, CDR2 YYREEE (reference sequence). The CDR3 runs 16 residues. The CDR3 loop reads CASSLGQGGVNNEQFF. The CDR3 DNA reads TGTGCCAGCAGCTTGGGACAGGGTGGGGTTAACAATGAGCAGTTCTTC.

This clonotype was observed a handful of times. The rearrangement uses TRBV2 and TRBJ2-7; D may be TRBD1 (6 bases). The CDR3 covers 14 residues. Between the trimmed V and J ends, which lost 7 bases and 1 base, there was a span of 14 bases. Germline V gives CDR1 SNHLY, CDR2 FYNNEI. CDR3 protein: CASKMGQGSYEQYF. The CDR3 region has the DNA TGTGCCAGCAAAATGGGGCAGGGGTCCTACGAGCAGTACTTC.

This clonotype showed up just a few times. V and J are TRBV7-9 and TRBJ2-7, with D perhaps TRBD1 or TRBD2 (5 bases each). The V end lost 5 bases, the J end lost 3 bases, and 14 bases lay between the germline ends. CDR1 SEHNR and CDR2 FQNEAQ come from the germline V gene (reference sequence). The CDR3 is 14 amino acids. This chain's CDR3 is CASSRGRDDYEQYF. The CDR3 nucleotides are TGTGCCAGCAGCCGCGGCAGGGACGACTACGAGCAGTACTTC.

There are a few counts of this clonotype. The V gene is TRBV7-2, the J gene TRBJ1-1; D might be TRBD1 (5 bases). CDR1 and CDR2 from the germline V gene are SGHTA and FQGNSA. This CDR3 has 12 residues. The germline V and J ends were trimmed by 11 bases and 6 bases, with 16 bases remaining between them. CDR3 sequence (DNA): TGTGCCGGGACCAGGGTAGGAGCTGAAGCTTTCTTT. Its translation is CAGTRVGAEAFF.

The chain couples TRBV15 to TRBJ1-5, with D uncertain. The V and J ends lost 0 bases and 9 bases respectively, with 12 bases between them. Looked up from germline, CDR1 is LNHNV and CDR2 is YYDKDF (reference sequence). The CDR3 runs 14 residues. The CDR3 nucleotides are TGTGCCACCAGCAGAGATTTGGCCCCCGGGCCCCAGCATTTT. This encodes CATSRDLAPGPQHF.

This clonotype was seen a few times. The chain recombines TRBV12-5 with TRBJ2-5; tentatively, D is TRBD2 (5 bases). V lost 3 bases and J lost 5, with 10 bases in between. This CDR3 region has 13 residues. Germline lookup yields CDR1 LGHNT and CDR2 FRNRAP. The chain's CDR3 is CASGFSGVETQYF. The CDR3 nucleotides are TGTGCTAGTGGTTTCTCCGGGGTGGAGACCCAGTACTTC.

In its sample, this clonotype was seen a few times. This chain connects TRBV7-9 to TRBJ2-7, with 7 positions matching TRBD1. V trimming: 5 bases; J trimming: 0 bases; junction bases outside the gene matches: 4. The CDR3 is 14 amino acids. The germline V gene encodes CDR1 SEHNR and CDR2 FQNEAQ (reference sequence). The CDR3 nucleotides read TGTGCCAGCAGCGACGACAGGGCCTCCTACGAGCAGTACTTC. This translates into CASSDDRASYEQYF.

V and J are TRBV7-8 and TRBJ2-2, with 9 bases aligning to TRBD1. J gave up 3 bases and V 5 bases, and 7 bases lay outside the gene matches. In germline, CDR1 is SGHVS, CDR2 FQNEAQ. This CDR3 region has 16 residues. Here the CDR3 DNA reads TGTGCCAGCAGCCCGAACAGGGGGCATGACACCGGGGAGCTGTTTTTT. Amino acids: CASSPNRGHDTGELFF.

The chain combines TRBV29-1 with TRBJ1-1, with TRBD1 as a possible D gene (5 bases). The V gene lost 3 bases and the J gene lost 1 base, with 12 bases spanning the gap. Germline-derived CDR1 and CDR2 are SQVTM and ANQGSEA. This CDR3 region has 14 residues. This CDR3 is CSVERVGENTEAFF. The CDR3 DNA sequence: TGCAGCGTTGAGAGGGTGGGGGAGAACACTGAAGCTTTCTTT. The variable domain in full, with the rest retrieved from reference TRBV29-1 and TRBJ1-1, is SAVISQKPSRDICQRGTSLTIQCQVDSQVTMMFWYRQQPGQSLTLIATANQGSEATYESGFVIDKFPISRPNLTFSTLTVSNMSPEDSSIYLCSVERVGENTEAFFGQGTRLTVV.

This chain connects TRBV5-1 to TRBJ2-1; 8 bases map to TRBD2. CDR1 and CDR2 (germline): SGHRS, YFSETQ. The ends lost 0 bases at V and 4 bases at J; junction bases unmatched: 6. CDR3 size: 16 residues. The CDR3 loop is CASSLGTSFRYNEQFF. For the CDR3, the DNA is TGCGCCAGCAGCTTGGGGACTAGCTTTAGGTACAATGAGCAGTTCTTC.

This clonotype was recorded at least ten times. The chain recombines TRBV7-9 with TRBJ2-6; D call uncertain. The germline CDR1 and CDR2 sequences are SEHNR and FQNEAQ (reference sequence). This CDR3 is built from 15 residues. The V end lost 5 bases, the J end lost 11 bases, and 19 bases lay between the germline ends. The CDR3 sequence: CASSKRVSRNHVLTF. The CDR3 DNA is TGTGCCAGCAGCAAACGGGTATCCCGTAACCACGTCCTGACTTTC.

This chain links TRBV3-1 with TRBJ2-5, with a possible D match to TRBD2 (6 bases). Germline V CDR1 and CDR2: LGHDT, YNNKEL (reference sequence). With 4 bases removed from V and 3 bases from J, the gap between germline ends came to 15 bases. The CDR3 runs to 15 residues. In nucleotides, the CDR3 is TGTGCCAGCAGCCCTCCGGGACTCCAAAAAGAGACCCAGTACTTC. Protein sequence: CASSPPGLQKETQYF.

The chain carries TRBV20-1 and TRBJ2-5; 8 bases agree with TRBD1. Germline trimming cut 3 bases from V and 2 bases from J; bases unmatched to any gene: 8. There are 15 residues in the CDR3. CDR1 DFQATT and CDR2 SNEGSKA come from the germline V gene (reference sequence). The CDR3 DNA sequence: TGCAGTGCTAGGGCGACAGGGGCGAGTCAAGAGACCCAGTACTTC. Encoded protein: CSARATGASQETQYF.

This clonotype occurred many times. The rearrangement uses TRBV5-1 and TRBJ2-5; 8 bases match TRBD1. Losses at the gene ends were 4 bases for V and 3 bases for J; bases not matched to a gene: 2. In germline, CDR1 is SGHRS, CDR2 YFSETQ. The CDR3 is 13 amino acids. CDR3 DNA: TGCGCCAGCAGCACGACAGGGGAAGAGACCCAGTACTTC. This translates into CASSTTGEETQYF. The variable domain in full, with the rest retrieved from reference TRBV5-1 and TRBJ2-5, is KAGVTQTPRYLIKTRGQQVTLSCSPISGHRSVSWYQQTPGQGLQFLFEYFSETQRNKGNFPGRFSGRQFSNSRSEMNVSTLELGDSALYLCASSTTGEETQYFGPGTRLLVL.

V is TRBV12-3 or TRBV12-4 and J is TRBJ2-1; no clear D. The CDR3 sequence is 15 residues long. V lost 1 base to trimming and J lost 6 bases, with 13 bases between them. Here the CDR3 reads CASSLGRVPGNEQFF. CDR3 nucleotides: TGTGCCAGCAGTTTAGGTCGGGTCCCGGGCAATGAGCAGTTCTTC.

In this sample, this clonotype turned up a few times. The CDR3 region is CASSLSGTGRTGELFF. As DNA, the CDR3 is TGTGCCAGCAGCTTATCCGGGACAGGGCGCACCGGGGAGCTGTTTTTT. The chain employs TRBV7-3 and TRBJ2-2, with 9 positions matching TRBD1. From germline, CDR1 is SGHTA and CDR2 FQGTGA. V shed 2 bases and J 4 bases; nucleotides not matched to a gene: 5. The length of the CDR3 is 16 residues. Using reference TRBV7-3 and TRBJ2-2 for the parts outside the CDR3, the full variable domain is GAGVSQTPSNKVTEKGKYVELRCDPISGHTALYWYRQSLGQGPEFLIYFQGTGAADDSGLPNDRFFAVRPEGSVSTLKIQRTERGDSAVYLCASSLSGTGRTGELFFGEGSRLTVL.

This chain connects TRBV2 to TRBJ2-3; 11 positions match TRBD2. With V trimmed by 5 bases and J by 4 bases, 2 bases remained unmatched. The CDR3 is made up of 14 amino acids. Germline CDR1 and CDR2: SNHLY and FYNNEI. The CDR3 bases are TGTGCCAGCAGTTATAGCGGGGGGGCAGATACGCAGTATTTT. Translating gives CASSYSGGADTQYF.

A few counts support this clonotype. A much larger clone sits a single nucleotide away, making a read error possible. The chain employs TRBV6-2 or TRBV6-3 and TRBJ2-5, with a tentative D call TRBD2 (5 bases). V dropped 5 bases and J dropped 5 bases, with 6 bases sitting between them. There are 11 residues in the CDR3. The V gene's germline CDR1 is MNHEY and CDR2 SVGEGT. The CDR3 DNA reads TGTGCCAGCAGTACGGGGGAGACCCAGTACTTC. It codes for CASSTGETQYF.

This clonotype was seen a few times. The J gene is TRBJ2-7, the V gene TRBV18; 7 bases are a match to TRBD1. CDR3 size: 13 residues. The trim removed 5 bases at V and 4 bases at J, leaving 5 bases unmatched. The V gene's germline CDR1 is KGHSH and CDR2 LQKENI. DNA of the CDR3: TGTGCCAGCTCAGCGACGACAGGGTACGAGCAGTACGTC. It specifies CASSATTGYEQYV.

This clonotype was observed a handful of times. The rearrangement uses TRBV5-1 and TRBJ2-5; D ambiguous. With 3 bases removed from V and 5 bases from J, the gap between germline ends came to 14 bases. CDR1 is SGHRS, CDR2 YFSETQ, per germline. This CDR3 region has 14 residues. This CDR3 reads CASSSAPGKETQYF. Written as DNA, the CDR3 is TGCGCCAGCAGCTCTGCTCCGGGCAAGGAGACCCAGTACTTC.